The subject of this entry is one T cell receptor beta chain. Sequencing used immunoSEQ multiplex PCR; TCRdb keeps in-frame clones, though not all of them. The sample holds around 92,000 clones, around 95% seen once. The sample comes from a study of technical replicates of blood from a few donors. This CDR3 contains 16 residues. V lost 6 bases to trimming and J lost 0 bases; unmatched junction nucleotides: 8. Germline V gives CDR1 SGDLS, CDR2 YYNGEE. The sequence came from a human donor in good health. The specimen sequenced was T cells isolated from PBMCs. The chain carries TRBV9 and TRBJ2-5, with 10 bases that match TRBD2. The CDR3 sequence is CASMRTSGTYQETQYF. The CDR3 DNA reads as TGTGCCAGCATGAGGACTAGCGGCACCTACCAAGAGACCCAGTACTTC.